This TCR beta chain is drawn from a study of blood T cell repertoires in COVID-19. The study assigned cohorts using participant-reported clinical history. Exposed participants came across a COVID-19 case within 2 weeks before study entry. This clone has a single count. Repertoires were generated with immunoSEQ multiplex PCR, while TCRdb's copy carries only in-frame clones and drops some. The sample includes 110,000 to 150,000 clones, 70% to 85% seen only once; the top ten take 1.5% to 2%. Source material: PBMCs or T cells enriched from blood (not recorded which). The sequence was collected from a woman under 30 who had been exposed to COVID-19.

This CDR3 reads CASSLARVNQPQHF. The CDR3, as DNA: TGTGCCAGCAGCTTAGCGCGGGTCAATCAGCCCCAGCATTTT. The V call is TRBV7-9, the J call TRBJ1-5; no firm D call. CDR3 length equals 14 residues. In germline, CDR1 is SEHNR, CDR2 FQNEAQ (reference sequence). The ends were cut back, 0 bases at V and 3 bases at J, with 6 bases in the middle.